The subject of this entry is one TCR beta chain. These data are taken from a study of blood T cell repertoires in COVID-19. Study in general: The samples span acute and convalescent COVID-19 from the United States, Italy and Spain.

Trimming took 4 bases from V and 5 from J; bases not matched to a gene: 10. Germline V gene sequence: CDR1 KGHDR, CDR2 SFDVKD. This CDR3 contains 16 residues. Clones were sequenced by immunoSEQ multiplex PCR, and TCRdb holds only the in-frame ones, with some missing. The data contain 150,000 to 200,000 clones, about 88% of them singletons. Material: PBMCs or T cells enriched from blood (not recorded which). The sequence was collected from a human donor with acute COVID-19. The donor label of this sample is uncertain. J is TRBJ1-5 and V is TRBV24-1, with 7 bases identical to TRBD1. The CDR3 spells CATSDPRQGRDQPQHF. The CDR3 coding sequence is TGTGCCACCAGTGACCCCCGACAGGGAAGAGATCAGCCCCAGCATTTT.